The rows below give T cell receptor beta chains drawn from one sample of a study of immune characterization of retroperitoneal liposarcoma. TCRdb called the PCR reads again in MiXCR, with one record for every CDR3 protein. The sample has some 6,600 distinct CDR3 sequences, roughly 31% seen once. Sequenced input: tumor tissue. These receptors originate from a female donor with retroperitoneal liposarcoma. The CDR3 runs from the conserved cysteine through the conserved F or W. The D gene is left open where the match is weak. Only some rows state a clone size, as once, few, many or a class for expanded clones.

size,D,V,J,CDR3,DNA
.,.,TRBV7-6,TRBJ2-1,CASSPTARTEEQFF,TGTGCCAGCAGCCCCACGGCGAGAACTGAGGAGCAGTTCTTC
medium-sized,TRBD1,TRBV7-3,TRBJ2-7,CASSLDRGEQYF,TGTGCCAGCAGCTTGGACAGGGGGGAGCAGTACTTC
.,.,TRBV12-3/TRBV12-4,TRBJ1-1,CASSLGHLNTEAFF,TGTGCCAGCAGTTTAGGACATCTGAACACTGAAGCTTTCTTT
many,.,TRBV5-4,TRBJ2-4,CASSWWGENIQYF,TGTGCCAGCAGCTGGTGGGGGGAAAACATTCAGTACTTC
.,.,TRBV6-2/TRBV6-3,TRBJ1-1,CASSDKMNTEAFF,TGTGCCAGCAGTGACAAAATGAACACTGAAGCTTTCTTT
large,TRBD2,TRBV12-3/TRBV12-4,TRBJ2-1,CASSLRLAGGGNEQFF,TGTGCCAGCAGTTTAAGACTAGCGGGAGGGGGGAATGAGCAGTTCTTC
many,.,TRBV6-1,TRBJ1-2,CASTSTGAYGYTF,TGTGCCAGCACCTCGACAGGAGCTTATGGCTACACCTTC
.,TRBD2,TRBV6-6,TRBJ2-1,CASTKWGLADHNEQFF,TGTGCCAGCACCAAGTGGGGACTAGCGGACCACAATGAGCAGTTCTTC
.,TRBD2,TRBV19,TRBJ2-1,CASSMRREDYNEQFF,TGTGCCAGTAGTATGCGGCGGGAGGACTACAATGAGCAGTTCTTC
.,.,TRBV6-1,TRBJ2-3,CASTEGRDTQYF,TGTGCCAGCACGGAGGGGAGAGATACGCAGTATTTT
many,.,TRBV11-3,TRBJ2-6,CASSPRSGANVLTF,TGTGCCAGCAGCCCCCGCTCTGGGGCCAACGTCCTGACTTTC